This record covers a single T cell receptor beta chain. This entry comes from a study of blood T cell repertoires in COVID-19. Clones were read by immunoSEQ multiplex PCR, and TCRdb kept only the in-frame ones, dropping some. The repertoire holds 110,000 or so clones, roughly nine tenths seen once, with 25% to 35% in the top ten. The TCR originated in a man in his 70s with active or convalescent COVID-19. The sequencing input was peripheral blood.

This CDR3 reads CASSPGQVYNSPLHF. The CDR3 bases are TGTGCCAGCAGCCCGGGACAGGTCTATAATTCACCCCTCCACTTT. V is TRBV5-8 and J is TRBJ1-6; 8 nucleotides align to TRBD1. Germline-derived CDR1 and CDR2 are SGHTS and YDEGEE. There are 15 residues in the CDR3. With 4 bases clipped from V and 3 bases from J, the junction kept 3 bases outside the gene matches. The whole variable domain, filled in from reference TRBV5-8 and TRBJ1-6, reads EAGVTQSPTHLIKTRGQQATLRCSPISGHTSVYWYQQALGLGLQFLLWYDEGEERNRGNFPPRFSGRQFPNYSSELNVNALELEDSALYLCASSPGQVYNSPLHFGNGTRLTVT.